This TCR beta chain was identified in a study of human T cells and chemical hapten exposure. This CDR3 region has 17 residues. Germline-derived CDR1 and CDR2 are LNHDA and SQIVND (reference sequence). J was trimmed by 2 bases and V by 5 bases; bases with no gene match: 13. Original data processing: Counting gave a median of about 89,000 TCRs per sample, with values ranging from about 20,000 to 750,000. In TCRdb, the RACE reads were re-called with MiXCR into one record per CDR3 protein. Here the V and J calls rest on TCRdb's processing, not on the authors' analysis. The sample yields around 380,000 distinct CDR3 sequences, around 5% seen once. The time point: patch test 1, 2 weeks after DPC sensitization. Sample treatment: therapeutic diphenylcyclopropenone sensitization with weekly scalp DPC.

This receptor was obtained from a woman aged 45-65 years with alopecia areata. Some clones in this sample may be carry-over from other donors' samples. The rearrangement joins TRBV19 to TRBJ2-7; 9 nucleotides line up with TRBD2. The source was whole blood, collected in connection with sensitization to the hapten diphenylcyclopropenone (DPC). CDR3 region: CASSRPSSGAETYEQYF. The CDR3 DNA follows: TGTGCCAGTAGTCGGCCCTCTAGCGGGGCGGAGACCTACGAGCAGTACTTC.